One sample yielded the 8 T cell receptor beta chains listed below, sequenced in a study of shared clonotypes between healthy human individuals. Terminally differentiated effector memory CD45RA+ cells were left out of the naive CD8 fraction, which was CD45RO-negative and positively selected for CCR7. Clones were sequenced by immunoSEQ multiplex PCR, and TCRdb holds only the in-frame ones, with some missing. The sample yields some 2.1 million clones, about 95% seen once. Sequencing was done on a sample of naive CD8+ T cells sorted from blood. The receptor source for this set is a man younger than 35 in good health.

V usage is TRBV7-9 and J usage is TRBJ2-4; perhaps TRBD1 as D (6 bases). The V end was cut by 3 bases, the J end by 6 bases, with 18 bases between. Per the germline V gene, CDR1 is SEHNR and CDR2 is FQNEAQ (reference sequence). The CDR3 has 16 residues. The CDR3 reads CASSLNSNRDRNIQYF. CDR3 DNA sequence: TGTGCCAGCAGCTTGAACTCGAACAGGGATAGAAACATTCAGTACTTC.

The chain carries TRBV2 and TRBJ1-4; tentatively, D is TRBD1 (6 bases). Trimming shortened V by 6 bases and J by 8 bases, and 13 bases separated the two germline ends. CDR1 is SNHLY, CDR2 FYNNEI, per germline. This CDR3 is 13 amino acids long. CDR3 DNA sequence: TGTGCCAGCAGCGGGGGCCCAAGGGAAAAACTGTTTTTT. Its translation: CASSGGPREKLFF.

The rearrangement joins TRBV7-9 to TRBJ2-7; weak D call: TRBD1 (5 bases). The CDR3 is made up of 15 amino acids. Between the trimmed V and J ends, which lost 1 base and 3 bases, there was a span of 13 bases. Germline loops: CDR1 SEHNR, CDR2 FQNEAQ (reference sequence). The chain's CDR3 is CASSLGQGSLYEQYF. CDR3 nucleotides: TGTGCCAGCAGCTTAGGCCAGGGCAGCCTCTACGAGCAGTACTTC.

The V gene is TRBV27, the J gene TRBJ2-7, with D possibly TRBD1 on 6 matching bases. The CDR3 extends over 14 amino acids. Germline V gene lookup returns CDR1 MNHEY and CDR2 SMNVEV (reference sequence). Trimming shortened V by 8 bases and J by 0 bases, and 14 bases separated the two germline ends. Written as DNA, the CDR3 is TGTGCCAGCCAGACACGAGGGGGCTCCTACGAGCAGTACTTC. Residues: CASQTRGGSYEQYF.

This chain links TRBV11-2 with TRBJ1-1, with D possibly TRBD1 on 5 matching bases. Germline V CDR1 and CDR2: SGHAT, FQNNGV. The CDR3 loop spans 15 amino acids. V was trimmed by 0 bases and J by 1 base, leaving 9 bases between them. CDR3 nucleotides: TGTGCCAGCAGCTTAGATCCCCAGGGGAACACTGAAGCTTTCTTT. Its translation is CASSLDPQGNTEAFF.

The gene calls are TRBV6-5 and TRBJ2-1, with D possibly being TRBD2 (6 bases). Between the trimmed V and J ends, which lost 2 bases and 4 bases, there was a span of 12 bases. There are 15 residues in the CDR3. The germline gives CDR1 MNHEY, CDR2 SVGAGI. The CDR3 coding sequence is TGTGCCAGCAGTTACGGGCGGGGCAAATACAATGAGCAGTTCTTC. It is translated as CASSYGRGKYNEQFF.

This chain connects TRBV28 to TRBJ1-2; no firm D call. The CDR3 is 14 residues long. The germline CDR1 and CDR2 sequences are MDHEN and SYDVKM. V gave up 2 bases and J gave up 4 bases, with 11 bases separating them. This chain's CDR3 is CASSLTQDPYGYTF. For the CDR3, the DNA is TGTGCCAGCAGTTTAACGCAGGATCCCTATGGCTACACCTTC.

The V and J genes are TRBV7-9 and TRBJ1-1, with a possible D match to TRBD1 (6 bases). The CDR3 has 15 residues. Trimming removed 3 bases from V and 5 bases from J, with 16 bases in between. The germline CDR1 and CDR2 sequences are SEHNR and FQNEAQ (reference sequence). CDR3 DNA: TGTGCCAGCAGCTTGGGGACCACAGGGAAGACTGAAGCTTTCTTT. Amino acids: CASSLGTTGKTEAFF. Looking up the rest from reference TRBV7-9 and TRBJ1-1 gives the full variable domain: DTGVSQNPRHKITKRGQNVTFRCDPISEHNRLYWYRQTLGQGPEFLTYFQNEAQLEKSRLLSDRFSAERPKGSFSTLEIQRTEQGDSAMYLCASSLGTTGKTEAFFGQGTRLTVV.